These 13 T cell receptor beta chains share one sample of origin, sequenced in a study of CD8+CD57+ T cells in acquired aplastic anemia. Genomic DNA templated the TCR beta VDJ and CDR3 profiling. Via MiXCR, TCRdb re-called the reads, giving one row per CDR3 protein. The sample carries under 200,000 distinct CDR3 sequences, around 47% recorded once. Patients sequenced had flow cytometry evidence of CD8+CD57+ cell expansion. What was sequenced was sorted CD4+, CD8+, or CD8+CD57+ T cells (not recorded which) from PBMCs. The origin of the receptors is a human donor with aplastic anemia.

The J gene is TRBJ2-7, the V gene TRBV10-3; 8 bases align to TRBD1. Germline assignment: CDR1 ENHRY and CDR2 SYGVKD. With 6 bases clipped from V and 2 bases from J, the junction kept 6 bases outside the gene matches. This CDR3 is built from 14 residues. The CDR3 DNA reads TGTGCCATCAGCTTCGGACAGGGCACCTACGAGCAGTACTTC. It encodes CAISFGQGTYEQYF.

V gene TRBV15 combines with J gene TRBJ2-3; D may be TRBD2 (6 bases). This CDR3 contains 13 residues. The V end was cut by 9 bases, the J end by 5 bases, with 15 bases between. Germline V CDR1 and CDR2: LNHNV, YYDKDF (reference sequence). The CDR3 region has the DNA TGTGCCACGGTATCGGGACTCAAAGATACGCAGTATTTT. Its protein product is CATVSGLKDTQYF.

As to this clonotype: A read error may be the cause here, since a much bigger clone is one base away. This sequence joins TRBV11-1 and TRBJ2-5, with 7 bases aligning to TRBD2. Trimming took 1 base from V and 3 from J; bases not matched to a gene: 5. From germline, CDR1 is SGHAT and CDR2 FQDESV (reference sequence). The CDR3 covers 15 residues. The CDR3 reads CASSLDSGRKETQYF. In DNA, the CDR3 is TGTGCCAGCAGCTTAGATAGCGGGCGTAAAGAGACCCAGTACTTC.

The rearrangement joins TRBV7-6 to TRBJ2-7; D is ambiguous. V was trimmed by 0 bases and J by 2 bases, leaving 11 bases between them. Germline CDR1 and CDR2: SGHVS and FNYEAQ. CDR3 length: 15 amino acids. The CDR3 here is CASSLAEGSTYEQYF. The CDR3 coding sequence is TGTGCCAGCAGCTTAGCTGAAGGATCAACCTACGAGCAGTACTTC. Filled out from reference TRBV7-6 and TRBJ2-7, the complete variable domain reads GAGVSQSPRYKVTKRGQDVALRCDPISGHVSLYWYRQALGQGPEFLTYFNYEAQQDKSGLPNDRFSAERPEGSISTLTIQRTEQRDSAMYRCASSLAEGSTYEQYFGPGTRLTVT.

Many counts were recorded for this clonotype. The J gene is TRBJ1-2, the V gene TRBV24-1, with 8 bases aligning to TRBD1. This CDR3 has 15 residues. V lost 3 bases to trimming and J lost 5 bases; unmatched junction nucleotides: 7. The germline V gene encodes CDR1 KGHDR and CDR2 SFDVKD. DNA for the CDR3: TGTGCCACCAGTGATCCCGGACAGGGCCGTTATGGCTACACCTTC. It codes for CATSDPGQGRYGYTF.

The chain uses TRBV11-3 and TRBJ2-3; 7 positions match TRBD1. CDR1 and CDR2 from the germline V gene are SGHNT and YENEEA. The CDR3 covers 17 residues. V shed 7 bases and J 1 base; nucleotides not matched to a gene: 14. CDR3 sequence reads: CASNKRDRASGTDTQYF. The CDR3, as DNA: TGTGCCAGCAACAAGAGAGACAGGGCCTCAGGCACAGATACGCAGTATTTT.

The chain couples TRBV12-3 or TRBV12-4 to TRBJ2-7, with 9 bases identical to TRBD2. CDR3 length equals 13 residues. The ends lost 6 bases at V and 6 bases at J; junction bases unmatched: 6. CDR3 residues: CASSFSGSPEQYF. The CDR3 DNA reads TGTGCCAGCAGCTTTAGCGGGAGCCCCGAGCAGTACTTC.

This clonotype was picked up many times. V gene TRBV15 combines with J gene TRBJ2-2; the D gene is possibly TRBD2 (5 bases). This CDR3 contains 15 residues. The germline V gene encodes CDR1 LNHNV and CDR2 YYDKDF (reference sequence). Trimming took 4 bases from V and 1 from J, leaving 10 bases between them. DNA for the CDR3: TGTGCCACCAGCACTAGAGGAGGGAACACCGGGGAGCTGTTTTTT. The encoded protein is CATSTRGGNTGELFF.

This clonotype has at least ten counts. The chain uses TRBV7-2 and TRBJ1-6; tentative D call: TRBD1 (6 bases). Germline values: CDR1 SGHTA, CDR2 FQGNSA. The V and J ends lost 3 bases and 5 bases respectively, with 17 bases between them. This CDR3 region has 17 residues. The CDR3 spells CASSFSNWGANNSPLHF. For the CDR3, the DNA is TGTGCCAGCAGCTTTTCCAATTGGGGGGCAAATAATTCACCCCTCCACTTT.

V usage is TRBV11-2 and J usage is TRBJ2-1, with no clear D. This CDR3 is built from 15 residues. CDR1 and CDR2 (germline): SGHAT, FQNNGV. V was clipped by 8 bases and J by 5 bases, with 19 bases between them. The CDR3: CASSRTAQVNNEQFF. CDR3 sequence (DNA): TGTGCCAGCTCACGTACAGCGCAGGTCAACAATGAGCAGTTCTTC.

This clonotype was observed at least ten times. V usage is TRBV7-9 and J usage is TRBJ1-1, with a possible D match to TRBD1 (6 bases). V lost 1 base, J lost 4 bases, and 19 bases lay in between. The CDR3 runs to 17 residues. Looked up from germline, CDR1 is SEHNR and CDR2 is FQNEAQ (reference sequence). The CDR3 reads CASSLGLAPQGRTEAFF. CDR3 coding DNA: TGTGCCAGCAGCTTAGGATTAGCCCCACAGGGTCGCACTGAAGCTTTCTTT. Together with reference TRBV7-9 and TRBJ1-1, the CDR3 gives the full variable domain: DTGVSQNPRHKITKRGQNVTFRCDPISEHNRLYWYRQTLGQGPEFLTYFQNEAQLEKSRLLSDRFSAERPKGSFSTLEIQRTEQGDSAMYLCASSLGLAPQGRTEAFFGQGTRLTVV.

CDR3 bases: TGTGCCAGCAGCTCCGATGGGGGGACAGGGTATGGCAATCAGCCCCAGCATTTT. Amino acid sequence: CASSSDGGTGYGNQPQHF. The V gene is TRBV19, the J gene TRBJ1-5; 9 bases align to TRBD1. With V trimmed by 9 bases and J by 2 bases, 17 bases remained unmatched. From germline, CDR1 is LNHDA and CDR2 SQIVND (reference sequence). The CDR3 runs to 18 residues.

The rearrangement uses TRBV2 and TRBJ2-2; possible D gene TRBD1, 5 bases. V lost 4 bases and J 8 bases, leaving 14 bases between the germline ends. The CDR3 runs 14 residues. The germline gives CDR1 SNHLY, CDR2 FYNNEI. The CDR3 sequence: CASSVDSFIGELFF. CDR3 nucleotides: TGTGCCAGCAGTGTCGACAGCTTCATTGGGGAGCTGTTTTTT.